One sample yielded the 24 T cell receptor beta chains listed below, sequenced in a study of blood T cells in healthy people across ages. Through a sample-barcoded 5' primer and a J-beta primer mix, a second PCR was run for about 6 to 11 cycles. TCRdb passed the 5' RACE reads through MiXCR, listing each CDR3 protein once. The table records around 1,500,000 distinct CDR3 sequences, under 30% of them present only once. The material sequenced was blood. Receptor source: a woman younger than 45 in good health.

CDR3 region: CSAKSWRGGIPTDTQYF. The DNA of the CDR3 is TGCAGTGCCAAGAGTTGGCGGGGGGGAATACCCACAGATACGCAGTATTTT. The chain has TRBV20-1 and TRBJ2-3; 9 nucleotides line up with TRBD2. Losses at the gene ends were 6 bases for V and 2 bases for J; bases not matched to a gene: 15. Per germline, CDR1 DFQATT and CDR2 SNEGSKA (reference sequence). The CDR3 runs to 17 residues.

The table lists this clonotype with a few counts. V and J are TRBV29-1 and TRBJ2-5; a possible D gene is TRBD2 (6 bases). This CDR3 is built from 13 residues. Germline V lookup: CDR1 SQVTM, CDR2 ANQGSEA. Trimming cost V 3 bases and J 5 bases, with 13 bases left between them. Written as DNA, the CDR3 is TGCAGCGTTGACGGGGGAGCGGTGGAGACCCAGTACTTC. Its protein is CSVDGGAVETQYF.

This chain links TRBV28 with TRBJ1-2, with D uncertain. Trimming took off 8 bases at V and 10 bases at J, with 17 bases between the two ends. Germline values: CDR1 MDHEN, CDR2 SYDVKM. This CDR3 has 12 residues. CDR3 bases: TGTGCCAGCTTCCGAGTACCTATAGACTACACCTTC. Residues: CASFRVPIDYTF.

The V call is TRBV5-1, the J call TRBJ2-7; D possibly corresponds to TRBD1 (5 bases). This CDR3 comprises 16 residues. The germline V gene encodes CDR1 SGHRS and CDR2 YFSETQ. V was cut by 0 bases and J by 6 bases, with 19 bases left in between. CDR3 in amino acids: CASSLEGVGQGGEQYF. CDR3 sequence (DNA): TGCGCCAGCAGCTTGGAGGGCGTTGGTCAGGGTGGCGAGCAGTACTTC.

The V call is TRBV4-1, the J call TRBJ2-7; possibly TRBD1 for D (5 bases). Deletions cut 5 bases from V and 2 bases from J, with 22 bases between. The CDR3 covers 17 residues. Germline CDR1 MGHRA, CDR2 YSYEKL. The CDR3 protein is CASSCKPKGERTYEQYF. The CDR3, as DNA: TGCGCCAGCAGCTGCAAGCCGAAAGGGGAAAGAACCTACGAGCAGTACTTC.

At least ten counts were recorded for this clonotype. The chain has TRBV7-6 and TRBJ2-1, with 7 bases identical to TRBD2. The germline V gene encodes CDR1 SGHVS and CDR2 FNYEAQ. This CDR3 has 17 residues. V lost 0 bases, J lost 8 bases, and 13 bases stayed unmatched. CDR3 amino acids: CASSLASARVRGDEQFF. The CDR3 bases are TGTGCCAGCAGCTTAGCGTCGGCCAGGGTCCGGGGGGATGAGCAGTTCTTC.

The chain carries TRBV7-3 and TRBJ2-2; D is perhaps TRBD1 or TRBD2 (5 bases each). Germline assignment: CDR1 SGHTA and CDR2 FQGTGA. Trimming took off 6 bases at V and 4 bases at J, with 15 bases between the two ends. The CDR3 totals 15 residues. CDR3 amino acids: CASRPPGSGTGELFF. CDR3 sequence (DNA): TGTGCCAGCAGACCTCCAGGGAGCGGCACCGGGGAGCTGTTTTTT.

The V and J genes are TRBV29-1 and TRBJ1-2; 9 nucleotides agree with TRBD1. V shed 7 bases, J shed 3 bases, and the junction held 12 bases outside the gene matches. The CDR3 runs to 15 residues. Germline-derived CDR1 and CDR2 are SQVTM and ANQGSEA. This CDR3 reads CSADRGIRPDYGYTF. The CDR3 DNA sequence: TGCAGCGCCGACAGGGGGATCAGGCCCGACTATGGCTACACCTTC.

In its sample, this clonotype was seen a few times. This sequence joins TRBV29-1 and TRBJ2-7, with TRBD2 matching 9 bases. Germline V CDR1 and CDR2: SQVTM, ANQGSEA. This CDR3 contains 15 residues. V gave up 3 bases and J gave up 6 bases; unmatched junction bases: 12. The CDR3 bases are TGCAGCGTTGACGATGGACTAGCGAAATCGGGCGAGCAGTACTTC. This sequence encodes CSVDDGLAKSGEQYF.

This clonotype turned up a few times. This chain joins TRBV9 and TRBJ2-3; 14 bases match TRBD2. With V trimmed by 4 bases and J by 6 bases, 7 bases remained unmatched. The germline V gene has CDR1 SGDLS and CDR2 YYNGEE. The CDR3 covers 16 residues. Written as DNA, the CDR3 is TGTGCCAGCAGCATGACTAGCGGGAGGGCCGGGGATACGCAGTATTTT. Translation gives CASSMTSGRAGDTQYF.

V usage is TRBV5-5 and J usage is TRBJ2-1; D may be TRBD2 (6 bases). The length of the CDR3 is 15 residues. Germline CDR1 is SGHKS and CDR2 is YYEKEE (reference sequence). The germline V and J ends were trimmed by 5 bases and 6 bases, with 18 bases remaining between them. The CDR3 nucleotides are TGTGCCAGCAGTACACTGCCTCAAGCGGGCAATGAGCAGTTCTTC. It is translated as CASSTLPQAGNEQFF.

This clonotype was found many times. V and J are TRBV13 and TRBJ2-1, with D hard to call. Trimming cost V 0 bases and J 1 base, with 10 bases left between them. Per the germline V gene, CDR1 is PRHDT and CDR2 is FYEKMQ (reference sequence). CDR3 length equals 16 residues. CDR3 loop: CASSLGQSFSYNEQFF. Written as DNA, the CDR3 is TGTGCCAGCAGCTTAGGGCAGTCATTTTCCTACAATGAGCAGTTCTTC.

The table lists this clonotype with many counts. This chain links TRBV14 with TRBJ2-1, with D unclear. The CDR3 is made up of 14 amino acids. CDR1 and CDR2 from the germline V gene are SGHDN and FVKESK. The V end was cut by 1 base, the J end by 9 bases, with 13 bases between. CDR3 nucleotides: TGTGCCAGCAGCCAAGCTCTAGGCATAGGTGAGCAGTTCTTC. Its protein is CASSQALGIGEQFF.

V is TRBV5-1 and J is TRBJ1-1; weak D call: TRBD1 (6 bases). The CDR3 has 16 residues. CDR1 and CDR2 (germline): SGHRS, YFSETQ. V lost 2 bases and J 4 bases, leaving 18 bases between the germline ends. This chain's CDR3 is CASSFTGRVGSTEAFF. The CDR3 nucleotides read TGCGCCAGCAGCTTTACAGGGCGGGTTGGGAGCACTGAAGCTTTCTTT.

Remarks on this clonotype: A much larger clone lies a single base off, so this may be a read error. The chain carries TRBV28 and TRBJ2-7; TRBD1 aligns across 12 bases. This CDR3 has 15 residues. Germline V CDR1 and CDR2: MDHEN, SYDVKM. J lost 5 bases, V lost 4 bases, and 6 bases had no gene match. The CDR3 nucleotides read TGTGCCAGCAGTTCGGCCGGGACAGGGGGCAACGAGCAGTACTTC. Its protein product is CASSSAGTGGNEQYF.

The chain combines TRBV6-2 or TRBV6-3 with TRBJ1-1, with a weak D call TRBD1 (5 bases). This CDR3 comprises 14 residues. The ends were cut back, 8 bases at V and 3 bases at J, with 16 bases in the middle. Germline assignment: CDR1 MNHEY and CDR2 SVGEGT. The DNA of the CDR3 is TGTGCCAGCGGGCGGGGGGGGTACGACACTGAAGCTTTCTTT. Amino acids: CASGRGGYDTEAFF.

This clonotype was recorded a few times. CDR3 protein: CASSSLTPGNYNEQFF. The CDR3 bases are TGTGCCAGCAGCTCCCTGACCCCGGGCAACTACAATGAGCAGTTCTTC. The rearrangement links TRBV7-9 to TRBJ2-1; the D is unclear. Trimming took off 4 bases at V and 3 bases at J, with 16 bases between the two ends. The CDR3 is made up of 16 amino acids. Germline V gives CDR1 SEHNR, CDR2 FQNEAQ (reference sequence).

The chain recombines TRBV7-2 with TRBJ1-4, with D unresolved. V lost 5 bases and J 3 bases, leaving 13 bases between the germline ends. Germline values: CDR1 SGHTA, CDR2 FQGNSA. CDR3 length equals 15 residues. The CDR3 loop is CASSRSVGSNEKLFF. The CDR3 DNA reads as TGTGCCAGCAGCCGTAGTGTGGGATCTAATGAAAAACTGTTTTTT.

CDR3 in amino acids: CAWSPGTSCYEQYF. CDR3 in DNA: TGTGCCTGGAGTCCCGGGACTAGCTGCTACGAGCAGTACTTC. V and J are TRBV30 and TRBJ2-7; 9 positions agree with TRBD2. This CDR3 comprises 14 residues. V was clipped by 2 bases and J by 3 bases; unmatched bases: 5. The germline CDR1 and CDR2 sequences are GTSNPN and SVGIG (reference sequence).

This clonotype has only a few counts. The chain recombines TRBV18 with TRBJ2-5; D is unclear. The V and J ends lost 2 bases and 2 bases respectively, with 9 bases between them. The CDR3 has 14 amino acids. Looked up from germline, CDR1 is KGHSH and CDR2 is LQKENI. The CDR3 reads CASSPASRQETQYF. The CDR3 DNA sequence: TGTGCCAGCTCACCAGCCAGTCGGCAAGAGACCCAGTACTTC.

This clonotype was picked up a small number of times. This chain links TRBV20-1 with TRBJ2-5; TRBD1 aligns across 7 bases. The CDR3 extends over 14 amino acids. V was pared by 4 bases and J by 11 bases, with 16 bases of the junction left unmatched. The germline V gene has CDR1 DFQATT and CDR2 SNEGSKA (reference sequence). The CDR3 region is CSAISGTEASEQYF. DNA of the CDR3: TGCAGTGCTATTTCCGGGACAGAAGCCTCGGAGCAGTACTTC.

For this clonotype: This sequence may be a read error, since a much larger clone differs from it by one base. The chain joins TRBV12-3 or TRBV12-4 to TRBJ2-7, with D possibly TRBD2 on 6 matching bases. V lost 1 base to trimming and J lost 0 bases, with 13 bases between them. The CDR3 covers 16 residues. CDR3 sequence (DNA): TGTGCCAGCAGTTTAGAAGGGCCAGCGGGCTCCTACGAGCAGTACTTC. Translation gives CASSLEGPAGSYEQYF.

This chain uses TRBV30 with TRBJ2-7, with 9 bases fitting TRBD2. CDR1 is GTSNPN and CDR2 is SVGIG in the germline V gene (reference sequence). CDR3 length equals 15 residues. V shed 2 bases, J shed 5 bases, and the junction held 10 bases outside the gene matches. The DNA of the CDR3 is TGTGCCTGGAGTAAGGGCTGGACTAGCGACCACGAGCAGTACTTC. Protein: CAWSKGWTSDHEQYF.

The chain's CDR3 is CASSPTGLSGANVLTF. In DNA, the CDR3 is TGTGCCAGCAGCCCGACGGGACTCTCTGGGGCCAACGTCCTGACTTTC. This chain connects TRBV6-6 to TRBJ2-6, with D possibly matching TRBD2 (6 bases). CDR1 and CDR2 (germline): MNHNY, SVGAGI (reference sequence). V shed 6 bases and J shed 0 bases, with 12 bases lying between them. CDR3 length: 16 amino acids.